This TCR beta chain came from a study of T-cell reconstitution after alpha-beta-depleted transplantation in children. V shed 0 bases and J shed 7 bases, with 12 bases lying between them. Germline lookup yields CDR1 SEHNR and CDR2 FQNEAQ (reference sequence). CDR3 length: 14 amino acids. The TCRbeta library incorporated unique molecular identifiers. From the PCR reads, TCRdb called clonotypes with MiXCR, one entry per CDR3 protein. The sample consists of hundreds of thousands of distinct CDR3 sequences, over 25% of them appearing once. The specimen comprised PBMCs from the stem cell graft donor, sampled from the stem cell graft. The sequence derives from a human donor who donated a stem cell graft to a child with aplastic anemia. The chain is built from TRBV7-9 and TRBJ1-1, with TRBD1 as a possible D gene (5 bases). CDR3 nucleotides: TGTGCCAGCAGCTTAGCGGGGGGAGGGCTTGAAGCTTTCTTT. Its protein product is CASSLAGGGLEAFF.